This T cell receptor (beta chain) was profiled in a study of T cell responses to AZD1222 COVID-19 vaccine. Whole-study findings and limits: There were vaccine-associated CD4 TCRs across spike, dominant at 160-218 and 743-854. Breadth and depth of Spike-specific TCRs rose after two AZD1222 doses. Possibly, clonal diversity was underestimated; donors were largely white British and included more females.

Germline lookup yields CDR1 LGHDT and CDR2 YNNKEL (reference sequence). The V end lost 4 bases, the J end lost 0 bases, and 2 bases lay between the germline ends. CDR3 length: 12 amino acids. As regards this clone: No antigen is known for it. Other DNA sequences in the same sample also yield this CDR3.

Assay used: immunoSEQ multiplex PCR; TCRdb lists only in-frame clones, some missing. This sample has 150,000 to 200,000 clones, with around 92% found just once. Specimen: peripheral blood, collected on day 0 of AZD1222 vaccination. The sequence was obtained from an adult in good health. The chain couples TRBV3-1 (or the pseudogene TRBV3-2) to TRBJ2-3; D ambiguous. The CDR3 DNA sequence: TGTGCCAGCAGCCTCAGCACAGATACGCAGTATTTT. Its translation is CASSLSTDTQYF.